The clone carrying this TCR beta chain appeared once. The antigen is undetermined. The junction differs from germline at one of its ends, possibly a read error. Synthesis of TCR beta cDNA was carried out from approximately 500 ng total RNA with a constant-region primer. Slightly modified ARM-PCR served as the procedure for the TCR beta libraries. These libraries came from three rounds of nested multiplex PCR. TRBV1-TRBV30 forward and Cbeta reverse primers drove the first two roughly 11-cycle rounds. TCRdb processed the multiplex PCR reads anew with MiXCR; each CDR3 protein has one entry. The sample has a few hundred thousand distinct CDR3 sequences; almost 60% are singletons. The CDR3 totals 16 residues. Germline CDR1 reads MNHEY; CDR2 reads SVGEGT. The blood RNA (from unsorted whole blood) was obtained, and germline DNA was also extracted. Chronic HBV infection affected patients, none of whom had received treatment.

The sample comes from a study of tumor-infiltrating lymphocytes in primary liver carcinoma. Study information: Primary liver carcinoma in the patients was surgically resected. Regarding the study as a whole: The study found a significantly higher top-250-clone fraction in tumors than in blood (p = 0.039). Samples, which were bulk and unsorted, did not allow CD4+ and CD8+ repertoires to be compared.

Sequencing input: peripheral blood. The gene calls are TRBV6-2 or TRBV6-3 and TRBJ2-2; perhaps TRBD1 as D (6 bases). The clonotype originates from a woman younger than 45 with primary liver carcinoma and hepatitis B virus infection. The CDR3 DNA follows: TGTGCCAGCAGTTACTCATATGGACAGACCGCCGGGGATTTTGTTTTT. Translation: CASSYSYGQTAGDFVF.